Described below is a single T cell receptor (beta chain) sequence and its context. The data stem from a study of blood T cell repertoires in COVID-19. At the level of the study: PBMCs, B-cell-depleted T cells, or T cells were the source of the cDNA or gDNA that made up the material.

Per the study methods: Estimation of nucleated cell counts was performed using reference gene primer amplification. Libraries were prepared by immunoSEQ multiplex PCR; TCRdb keeps only in-frame clonotypes and omits some of them. V, J and clone size reflect that table, while D and trimming were determined from the DNA. The repertoire holds 150,000 to 200,000 clones, with 81% as singletons. This CDR3 has 16 amino acids. The germline V gene has CDR1 SGHRS and CDR2 YFSETQ. Losses at the gene ends were 1 base for V and 0 bases for J; bases not matched to a gene: 4. The chain couples TRBV5-1 to TRBJ2-1; TRBD2 agrees at 7 bases. The sequence came from a man aged 55 to 70 with active or convalescent COVID-19. Sample: peripheral blood. The CDR3 spells CASSLTRESSYNEQFF. CDR3 bases: TGCGCCAGCAGCTTGACGCGGGAGAGCTCCTACAATGAGCAGTTCTTC.